These 18 T cell receptor beta chains were all obtained from the same sample, sequenced in a study of T cell repertoires in cytomegalovirus infection. No antigen has been assigned to these receptors. TCRdb analysed the reads with MiXCR anew, one entry per CDR3 protein. The sample lists more than 250,000 distinct CDR3 sequences, just under 25% seen once, with roughly 15% in the top ten. Sequences were derived from cultured PBMCs, sampled from culture after CMV antigen stimulation. Every receptor here comes from a human donor in good health (CMV status not recorded). Some clones in this sample may be carry-over from other donors' samples.

The chain joins TRBV24-1 to TRBJ1-2; D is ambiguous. Germline lookup yields CDR1 KGHDR and CDR2 SFDVKD. The ends were cut back, 3 bases at V and 10 bases at J, with 11 bases in the middle. The CDR3 is 12 amino acids. The CDR3 loop reads CATSDRGSAYTF. DNA for the CDR3: TGTGCCACCAGTGATCGCGGGAGTGCCTACACCTTC.

CDR3 residues: CASSFRDRGFNEQFF. The CDR3 nucleotides read TGTGCCAGCAGTTTCCGGGACAGGGGTTTTAATGAGCAGTTCTTC. The chain has TRBV28 and TRBJ2-1; 10 bases are a match to TRBD1. Losses at the gene ends were 3 bases for V and 7 bases for J; bases not matched to a gene: 6. Germline assignment: CDR1 MDHEN and CDR2 SYDVKM. The CDR3 has 15 amino acids.

This clonotype was counted a few times. V usage is TRBV12-3 or TRBV12-4 and J usage is TRBJ2-1, with 13 nucleotides matching TRBD2. The CDR3 extends over 15 amino acids. Trimming at V came to 5 bases and at J to 7 bases, leaving 5 bases not matched to a gene. The CDR3, as DNA: TGTGCCAGCAGTCAAGGGACTAGCGGGGCAAATGAGCAGTTCTTC. Translating it yields CASSQGTSGANEQFF.

V and J are TRBV2 and TRBJ2-5, with a possible D match to TRBD1 (6 bases). Germline V gene lookup returns CDR1 SNHLY and CDR2 FYNNEI. Trimming left V 8 bases short and J 5 bases short, with 15 bases between. The CDR3 extends over 13 amino acids. CDR3 nucleotide sequence: TGTGCCAGCGCCACAGGGAAAGGGGAGACCCAGTACTTC. It is translated as CASATGKGETQYF.

The chain combines TRBV12-3 or TRBV12-4 with TRBJ2-2; D gene unclear. The V end was cut by 6 bases, the J end by 6 bases, with 8 bases between. There are 12 residues in the CDR3. This CDR3 is CASSGPAGELFF. The CDR3 coding sequence is TGTGCCAGCAGCGGACCGGCCGGGGAGCTGTTTTTT.

This chain uses TRBV7-2 with TRBJ2-1; no definite D call. Trimming stripped 2 bases from V and 5 bases from J, with 13 bases between. The CDR3 extends over 15 amino acids. Germline CDR1 reads SGHTA; CDR2 reads FQGNSA. This chain's CDR3 is CASSLLWGWDNEQFF. CDR3 nucleotide sequence: TGTGCCAGCAGCTTACTGTGGGGTTGGGACAATGAGCAGTTCTTC. The complete variable domain, with remaining parts taken from reference TRBV7-2 and TRBJ2-1, reads GAGVSQSPSNKVTEKGKDVELRCDPISGHTALYWYRQSLGQGLEFLIYFQGNSAPDKSGLPSDRFSAERTGGSVSTLTIQRTQQEDSAVYLCASSLLWGWDNEQFFGPGTRLTVL.

This clonotype was seen more than once but under ten times. The chain has TRBV10-3 and TRBJ1-2; D not resolved. Germline loops: CDR1 ENHRY, CDR2 SYGVKD. The CDR3 runs to 14 residues. V lost 0 bases, J lost 2 bases, and 7 bases lay in between. CDR3 residues: CAISESSGNYGYTF. In DNA form, the CDR3 reads TGTGCCATCAGTGAGTCCTCAGGCAACTATGGCTACACCTTC.

The chain recombines TRBV28 with TRBJ1-2, with D perhaps TRBD1 (5 bases). CDR3 size: 15 residues. Per germline, CDR1 MDHEN and CDR2 SYDVKM. V was pared by 6 bases and J by 2 bases, with 16 bases between. CDR3 loop: CASSPDSQRNYGYTF. CDR3 DNA: TGTGCCAGCAGCCCTGACAGCCAAAGGAACTATGGCTACACCTTC.

The V gene is TRBV20-1, the J gene TRBJ1-3; D unclear. V gave up 1 base and J gave up 0 bases, with 10 bases separating them. CDR1 is DFQATT and CDR2 is SNEGSKA in the germline V gene (reference sequence). The CDR3 runs 15 residues. CDR3 nucleotides: TGCAGTGCTAGAGTTTGGGGTCGCTCTGGAAACACCATATATTTT. Its translation is CSARVWGRSGNTIYF.

In this sample, this clonotype turned up a few times. V gene TRBV12-3 or TRBV12-4 combines with J gene TRBJ2-6, with 8 positions matching TRBD1. This CDR3 contains 16 residues. With 3 bases clipped from V and 2 bases from J, the junction kept 3 bases outside the gene matches. DNA of the CDR3: TGTGCCAGCAGTTTTGTGACAGGGGCTGGGGCCAACGTCCTGACTTTC. Amino acid sequence: CASSFVTGAGANVLTF.

This clonotype has ten or more counts. This CDR3 is CASSLGILAGESYEQYF. Here the CDR3 DNA reads TGTGCCAGCAGCTTAGGAATTCTAGCGGGAGAGTCCTACGAGCAGTACTTC. This chain links TRBV7-8 with TRBJ2-7, with 10 bases identical to TRBD2. The germline gives CDR1 SGHVS, CDR2 FQNEAQ. There are 17 residues in the CDR3. Trimming at V came to 1 base and at J to 1 base, leaving 7 bases not matched to a gene.

The rearrangement links TRBV19 to TRBJ2-2; TRBD2 agrees at 8 bases. V shed 1 base and J 7 bases; nucleotides not matched to a gene: 8. The V gene's germline CDR1 is LNHDA and CDR2 SQIVND (reference sequence). The CDR3 spans 16 residues. The CDR3 reads CASSIGQIAGIGELFF. For the CDR3, the DNA is TGTGCCAGTAGTATAGGCCAGATAGCGGGAATCGGGGAGCTGTTTTTT.

At least ten counts were recorded for this clonotype. The chain uses TRBV7-2 and TRBJ2-1; a weak D match, TRBD2 (6 bases). The germline CDR1 and CDR2 sequences are SGHTA and FQGNSA. CDR3 length: 14 amino acids. V lost 6 bases and J lost 6, with 15 bases in between. CDR3 region: CASSRAGRGNEQFF. The CDR3 DNA reads TGTGCCAGCAGTCGAGCGGGCCGGGGCAATGAGCAGTTCTTC.

The rearrangement joins TRBV19 to TRBJ2-1; 14 bases match TRBD2. This CDR3 region has 16 residues. The germline CDR1 and CDR2 sequences are LNHDA and SQIVND (reference sequence). The V segment lost 6 bases and the J segment 3 bases; nucleotides outside the gene matches: 4. Here the CDR3 DNA reads TGTGCCAGTAGACCAGGACTAGCGGGAGGCTACAATGAGCAGTTCTTC. It translates to CASRPGLAGGYNEQFF.

The chain uses TRBV28 and TRBJ2-7; D is possibly TRBD2 (5 bases). CDR1 is MDHEN, CDR2 SYDVKM, per germline. V lost 5 bases and J 1 base, leaving 12 bases between the germline ends. The CDR3 loop spans 14 amino acids. This CDR3 is CASSPFTGSYEQYF. The CDR3 DNA follows: TGTGCCAGCAGTCCATTCACGGGATCCTACGAGCAGTACTTC.

Many counts were recorded for this clonotype. The CDR3 bases are TGTGCCAGCAGCCGAACAGGGGGCCAACCCCCCTATGGCTACACCTTC. Amino acids: CASSRTGGQPPYGYTF. The chain combines TRBV7-2 with TRBJ1-2, with 9 bases identical to TRBD1. Germline V CDR1 and CDR2: SGHTA, FQGNSA. The length of the CDR3 is 16 residues. Trimming at V came to 5 bases and at J to 4 bases, leaving 11 bases not matched to a gene.

The chain combines TRBV4-3 with TRBJ2-3; D uncertain. CDR1 LGHNA and CDR2 YSLEER come from the germline V gene. This CDR3 is 14 amino acids long. With 1 base removed from V and 0 bases from J, the gap between germline ends came to 5 bases. The CDR3 DNA reads as TGCGCCAGCAGCCAAGTAAGGAGCACAGATACGCAGTATTTT. This codes for CASSQVRSTDTQYF.

This chain joins TRBV5-4 and TRBJ2-4; TRBD1 is a possible D gene (6 bases). The CDR3 is 13 residues long. Germline V gives CDR1 SGHNT, CDR2 YYREEE (reference sequence). Deletions cut 4 bases from V and 5 bases from J, with 10 bases between. CDR3 nucleotides: TGTGCCAGCAGCACCGGACAGCAAAACATTCAGTACTTC. Protein product: CASSTGQQNIQYF. The entire variable domain, with the rest obtained from reference TRBV5-4 and TRBJ2-4, is as follows: ETGVTQSPTHLIKTRGQQVTLRCSSQSGHNTVSWYQQALGQGPQFIFQYYREEENGRGNFPPRFSGLQFPNYSSELNVNALELDDSALYLCASSTGQQNIQYFGAGTRLSVL.